The T cell receptor (beta chain) described here comes from a study of cytomegalovirus exposure and HLA in healthy donors. The CDR3 covers 13 residues. Trimming shortened V by 2 bases and J by 8 bases, and 13 bases separated the two germline ends. In germline, CDR1 is SGHNT, CDR2 YYREEE (reference sequence). Primers for the PCR totalled 60 Vbeta and 13 Jbeta. In the original analysis: As a later analysis found, there were tens of millions of unique TCR beta chains, of which 8.5 million to 13 million were shared. The protocol was immunoSEQ multiplex PCR, while the TCRdb copy is restricted to in-frame clones and leaves out a portion. V and J calls and clone size come straight from that table; D and trimming were deduced from the DNA. Seen here are 150,000 or so clones, 72% observed once, and the top ten hold 2% to 3%. With respect to this clone: Its antigen is not known.

Regarding the study as a whole: A previous analysis found most TCR beta V segments productive roughly 87% or roughly 30% of the time. A reported reduction in N-insertions relative to the roughly 700-donor mean was seen in an Asian-associated ancestry cluster in a later analysis.

The clonotype originates from a human donor in good health. The source material was PBMCs. This chain links TRBV5-4 with TRBJ1-1, with D tentatively TRBD1 (6 bases). The CDR3 DNA reads TGTGCCAGCAGCTTTCCCCGGGGGGCGGAAGCTTTCTTT. This translates into CASSFPRGAEAFF. The complete variable domain, with remaining parts taken from reference TRBV5-4 and TRBJ1-1, reads ETGVTQSPTHLIKTRGQQVTLRCSSQSGHNTVSWYQQALGQGPQFIFQYYREEENGRGNFPPRFSGLQFPNYSSELNVNALELDDSALYLCASSFPRGAEAFFGQGTRLTVV.